The 24 T cell receptor beta chains in this list originate from one sample, sequenced in a study of CD8 T cells in ankylosing spondylitis. TCRdb re-derived calls from the 5' RACE reads in MiXCR, one entry per CDR3 protein. The table records 150,000 or so distinct CDR3 sequences, around 17% of them present only once. Sequencing was performed on blood, either unsorted or a sorted T cell fraction (not recorded which). These receptors were taken from a male donor with ankylosing spondylitis or in good health (not recorded which).

The sample holds many counts of this clonotype. V and J are TRBV20-1 and TRBJ2-3, with a tentative D call TRBD2 (5 bases). The CDR3 is 15 amino acids. V lost 4 bases, J lost 2 bases, and 16 bases lay in between. The germline V gene has CDR1 DFQATT and CDR2 SNEGSKA (reference sequence). CDR3 loop: CSAIAAGLNTDTQYF. Here the CDR3 DNA reads TGCAGTGCTATTGCGGCGGGCCTGAACACAGATACGCAGTATTTT.

This clonotype has ten or more counts. V and J are TRBV5-1 and TRBJ2-2; 9 bases are a match to TRBD2. Germline V CDR1 and CDR2: SGHRS, YFSETQ. The CDR3 is 15 residues long. Germline trimming cut 4 bases from V and 6 bases from J; bases unmatched to any gene: 7. Here the CDR3 reads CASSLLAGEAGELFF. For the CDR3, the DNA is TGCGCCAGCAGCCTCTTAGCGGGAGAGGCCGGGGAGCTGTTTTTT. Full variable domain (rest looked up from reference TRBV5-1 and TRBJ2-2): KAGVTQTPRYLIKTRGQQVTLSCSPISGHRSVSWYQQTPGQGLQFLFEYFSETQRNKGNFPGRFSGRQFSNSRSEMNVSTLELGDSALYLCASSLLAGEAGELFFGEGSRLTVL.

J is TRBJ2-3 and V is TRBV6-1; 9 bases align to TRBD1. Looked up from germline, CDR1 is MNHNS and CDR2 is SASEGT. The CDR3 loop spans 15 amino acids. Trimming cost V 5 bases and J 3 bases; bases outside gene matches: 6. The CDR3 DNA reads as TGTGCCAGCAGTCCCCGGGACAGGGTAACAGATACGCAGTATTTT. Translated, it gives CASSPRDRVTDTQYF.

The chain is built from TRBV7-2 and TRBJ1-4; tentatively, D is TRBD1 (6 bases). V dropped 2 bases and J dropped 5 bases, with 15 bases sitting between them. CDR3 size: 16 residues. In germline, CDR1 is SGHTA, CDR2 FQGNSA. The CDR3 sequence: CASSLLGAGLNEKLFF. The CDR3 nucleotides read TGTGCCAGCAGCTTATTGGGGGCAGGACTGAATGAAAAACTGTTTTTT.

The chain is built from TRBV6-5 and TRBJ1-1; 7 bases fit TRBD1. Germline-derived CDR1 and CDR2 are MNHEY and SVGAGI. V shed 2 bases and J 1 base; nucleotides not matched to a gene: 7. CDR3 size: 16 residues. The CDR3 nucleotides read TGTGCCAGCAGTTACACTGGACAGGAGGGGAACACTGAAGCTTTCTTT. Translation gives CASSYTGQEGNTEAFF.

In this sample, this clonotype turned up many times. The CDR3 sequence is CASRHRTSGNEETQYF. The DNA for the CDR3 is TGTGCCAGCAGGCACCGGACTAGCGGGAATGAAGAGACCCAGTACTTC. J is TRBJ2-5 and V is TRBV6-4; TRBD2 matches 12 bases. J lost 3 bases, V lost 6 bases, and 8 bases had no gene match. Germline V gene data show CDR1 as MRHNA and CDR2 as SNTAGT. The CDR3 is 16 residues long.

This clonotype was seen ten or more times. This chain uses TRBV29-1 with TRBJ2-2; 9 bases align to TRBD2. The germline V gene has CDR1 SQVTM and CDR2 ANQGSEA. This CDR3 contains 14 residues. The J segment lost 5 bases and the V segment lost 5 bases, leaving 6 bases of the junction unmatched. The DNA of the CDR3 is TGCAGCGTTCGGCTAGCGGGGTATACCGGGGAGCTGTTTTTT. This encodes CSVRLAGYTGELFF.

This clonotype was observed a handful of times. V gene TRBV23-1 combines with J gene TRBJ2-4; D might be TRBD1 (6 bases). TRBV23-1 is assigned to the ORF class and has an uncertain function. V was shortened by 4 bases and J by 6 bases, with 16 bases between the two germline ends. There are 15 residues in the CDR3. The CDR3 DNA is TGCGCCAGCAGTCCCAACAGGGCTACGGCAAACATTCAGTACTTC. Encoded protein: CASSPNRATANIQYF.

The chain joins TRBV20-1 to TRBJ1-1, with unresolved D. CDR1 and CDR2 from the germline V gene are DFQATT and SNEGSKA (reference sequence). The CDR3 has 14 amino acids. V was pared by 0 bases and J by 1 base, with 9 bases between. CDR3 loop: CSARDQAQNTEAFF. The CDR3 DNA reads TGCAGTGCTAGAGATCAGGCACAGAACACTGAAGCTTTCTTT.

This chain links TRBV5-1 with TRBJ2-1; 10 nucleotides align to TRBD2. The V segment lost 0 bases and the J segment 7 bases; nucleotides outside the gene matches: 7. The CDR3 runs to 16 residues. CDR1 is SGHRS, CDR2 YFSETQ, per germline. The CDR3 DNA is TGCGCCAGCAGCTTGGGAGCTAGCGGGAGATCGAATGAGCAGTTCTTC. Amino acids: CASSLGASGRSNEQFF.

The sample holds a few counts of this clonotype. The chain carries TRBV3-1 and TRBJ1-1; D not certain. This CDR3 is 16 amino acids long. The germline V gene has CDR1 LGHDT and CDR2 YNNKEL (reference sequence). With 4 bases removed from V and 1 base from J, the gap between germline ends came to 16 bases. Here the CDR3 DNA reads TGTGCCAGCAGCCGAGGACCTTTTCCCCCGAACACTGAAGCTTTCTTT. Translating gives CASSRGPFPPNTEAFF.

This clonotype has a handful of counts. V gene TRBV19 combines with J gene TRBJ2-1; D is ambiguous. Germline CDR1 reads LNHDA; CDR2 reads SQIVND (reference sequence). V was cut by 3 bases and J by 5 bases, with 8 bases left in between. The CDR3 extends over 13 amino acids. In DNA, the CDR3 is TGTGCCAGTAGTATGCAAGCAGACAATGAGCAGTTCTTC. It specifies CASSMQADNEQFF.

This clonotype was observed at least ten times. The CDR3 DNA follows: TGCGCCAGCAGCTTGGACAGCCCTAGCACAGATACGCAGTATTTT. It codes for CASSLDSPSTDTQYF. The J gene is TRBJ2-3, the V gene TRBV5-1; D unclear. The CDR3 loop spans 15 amino acids. Germline loops: CDR1 SGHRS, CDR2 YFSETQ. Trimming removed 0 bases at V and 0 bases at J, with 8 bases between.

This clonotype was recorded at least ten times. This chain links TRBV5-1 with TRBJ2-2, with D maybe TRBD2 (5 bases). V was trimmed by 3 bases and J by 0 bases, leaving 9 bases between them. The CDR3 spans 15 residues. Per the germline V gene, CDR1 is SGHRS and CDR2 is YFSETQ. CDR3 region: CASSYWGANTGELFF. CDR3 in DNA: TGCGCCAGCAGCTATTGGGGAGCGAACACCGGGGAGCTGTTTTTT.

This sequence joins TRBV6-4 and TRBJ1-1, with TRBD1 identical over 9 bases. The V gene end was trimmed by 5 bases and the J gene end by 2 bases; junction bases not matched to a gene: 6. Germline CDR1 MRHNA, CDR2 SNTAGT. CDR3 length equals 15 residues. CDR3 sequence: CASSTPGQGNTEAFF. The CDR3 region has the DNA TGTGCCAGCAGTACGCCGGGACAGGGAAACACTGAAGCTTTCTTT.

The J gene is TRBJ2-1, the V gene TRBV7-2; 7 positions agree with TRBD2. From germline, CDR1 is SGHTA and CDR2 FQGNSA. V was clipped by 5 bases and J by 8 bases; unmatched bases: 15. The CDR3 spans 16 residues. The CDR3 DNA is TGTGCCAGCAGCCCTAGGACGGGGAGCGGGAAGGATGAGCAGTTCTTC. Its protein product is CASSPRTGSGKDEQFF.

The chain links TRBV12-3 or TRBV12-4 to TRBJ1-6; D gene unclear. The CDR3 has 15 residues. V lost 7 bases and J 8 bases, leaving 18 bases between the germline ends. CDR3 sequence: CASTETGRDYSPLHF. The CDR3 DNA reads as TGTGCCAGCACCGAAACGGGCAGAGACTATTCACCCCTCCACTTT.

The chain links TRBV12-3 or TRBV12-4 to TRBJ2-3; TRBD2 is a possible D gene (6 bases). CDR3 length equals 15 residues. Trimming shortened V by 3 bases and J by 4 bases, and 14 bases separated the two germline ends. In nucleotides, the CDR3 is TGTGCCAGCAGTTTGAGGATTAGCGGTGCAGATACGCAGTATTTT. Translation gives CASSLRISGADTQYF.

In this sample, this clonotype turned up many times. The chain uses TRBV5-1 and TRBJ2-3, with 11 bases that match TRBD1. The CDR3 extends over 16 amino acids. From germline, CDR1 is SGHRS and CDR2 YFSETQ. Trimming took 4 bases from V and 4 from J; bases not matched to a gene: 8. CDR3 nucleotides: TGCGCCAGCAGCACCGGACAGGGGGCGGGCGCAGATACGCAGTATTTT. Its translation is CASSTGQGAGADTQYF.

This chain uses TRBV28 with TRBJ2-7; D is unclear. Germline values: CDR1 MDHEN, CDR2 SYDVKM. With 3 bases removed from V and 9 bases from J, the gap between germline ends came to 9 bases. The CDR3 spans 11 residues. CDR3 region: CASSFASGQYF. The CDR3, as DNA: TGTGCCAGCAGTTTTGCGTCTGGGCAGTACTTC.

The J gene is TRBJ2-5, the V gene TRBV2; D unresolved. Germline loops: CDR1 SNHLY, CDR2 FYNNEI. CDR3 length equals 13 residues. V dropped 4 bases and J dropped 3 bases, with 9 bases sitting between them. The CDR3 nucleotides read TGTGCCAGCAGTGTGGACGGTGAAGAGACCCAGTACTTC. Translating it yields CASSVDGEETQYF.

In this sample, this clonotype turned up many times. The chain joins TRBV12-3 or TRBV12-4 to TRBJ2-2, with 8 bases fitting TRBD2. This CDR3 has 16 residues. V shed 6 bases, J shed 1 base, and the junction held 7 bases outside the gene matches. The CDR3 loop is CASSLYGGENTGELFF. The DNA for the CDR3 is TGTGCCAGCAGCCTATACGGGGGGGAGAACACCGGGGAGCTGTTTTTT.

This clonotype was found many times. The chain carries TRBV12-3 or TRBV12-4 and TRBJ2-5; D unclear. Trimming pared 2 bases from V and 3 bases from J, leaving 7 bases between. This CDR3 is 13 amino acids long. CDR3 coding DNA: TGTGCCAGCAGTTTATGGGTTAAAGAGACCCAGTACTTC. Translating it yields CASSLWVKETQYF.

This clonotype showed up just a few times. The rearrangement uses TRBV7-3 and TRBJ2-3; possible D gene TRBD2, 6 bases. Germline V gives CDR1 SGHTA, CDR2 FQGTGA. This CDR3 has 14 residues. V was cut by 5 bases and J by 4 bases, with 13 bases left in between. The CDR3 loop reads CASSPGLGPDTQYF. CDR3 DNA sequence: TGTGCCAGCAGCCCGGGACTGGGCCCAGATACGCAGTATTTT.